The next 21 T cell receptor beta chains were all read from a single sample in a study of blood T cell repertoires in COVID-19. Profiled with immunoSEQ multiplex PCR; TCRdb holds only in-frame clones, not every one. The table has over 130,000 clones, 65% to 85% seen once. The source material was peripheral blood. These receptors were taken from a woman in her fifties or sixties with acute or convalescent COVID-19.

In its sample, this clone was seen once. The chain combines TRBV6-5 with TRBJ2-1, with D possibly being TRBD2 (5 bases). Trimming removed 4 bases from V and 7 bases from J, with 17 bases in between. Germline V gene data show CDR1 as MNHEY and CDR2 as SVGAGI. CDR3 size: 15 residues. This CDR3 reads CASSLDALVGNEQFF. The CDR3 region has the DNA TGTGCCAGCAGTTTAGATGCACTAGTCGGGAATGAGCAGTTCTTC.

The chain links TRBV29-1 to TRBJ2-3, with 7 bases matching TRBD2. The CDR3 consists of 15 residues. Per germline, CDR1 SQVTM and CDR2 ANQGSEA. V dropped 7 bases and J dropped 2; count of bases not matched to a gene: 12. The CDR3 spells CSAARGAGATDTQYF. CDR3 nucleotide sequence: TGCAGCGCCGCCCGCGGGGCGGGAGCCACAGATACGCAGTATTTT.

A few counts support this clone. The chain carries TRBV7-9 and TRBJ1-3; 7 bases fit TRBD1. The CDR3 contains 16 residues. Germline V gene sequence: CDR1 SEHNR, CDR2 FQNEAQ (reference sequence). J gave up 3 bases and V 4 bases, and 9 bases lay outside the gene matches. In nucleotides, the CDR3 is TGTGCCAGCAGCTCGGACAGGAACTATTATGGAAACACCATATATTTT. Amino acid sequence: CASSSDRNYYGNTIYF. Complete variable domain (other parts from reference TRBV7-9 and TRBJ1-3): DTGVSQNPRHKITKRGQNVTFRCDPISEHNRLYWYRQTLGQGPEFLTYFQNEAQLEKSRLLSDRFSAERPKGSFSTLEIQRTEQGDSAMYLCASSSDRNYYGNTIYFGEGSWLTVV.

The rearrangement joins TRBV11-1 to TRBJ1-2, with D possibly matching TRBD1 (5 bases). V lost 5 bases and J 7 bases, leaving 14 bases between the germline ends. Per the germline V gene, CDR1 is SGHAT and CDR2 is FQDESV (reference sequence). The CDR3 has 13 residues. CDR3 DNA sequence: TGTGCCAGCAGCCCATCGACAGTTACTGGCTACACCTTC. This translates into CASSPSTVTGYTF.

The chain has TRBV12-5 and TRBJ2-7; 10 nucleotides agree with TRBD2. The germline V gene encodes CDR1 LGHNT and CDR2 FRNRAP. The V segment lost 2 bases and the J segment 2 bases; nucleotides outside the gene matches: 9. The CDR3 has 17 amino acids. CDR3: CASGLNRLAGEAYEQYF. CDR3 bases: TGTGCTAGTGGTTTGAATCGGCTAGCGGGAGAGGCCTACGAGCAGTACTTC.

This clone has just one count. This chain uses TRBV10-3 with TRBJ1-1, with D unresolved. Germline values: CDR1 ENHRY, CDR2 SYGVKD. Trimming took 4 bases from V and 5 from J, leaving 14 bases between them. CDR3 length equals 14 residues. CDR3 loop: CAISASHSGTEAFF. The CDR3 DNA reads as TGTGCCATCAGTGCATCCCATTCAGGAACTGAAGCTTTCTTT.

The chain is built from TRBV3-1 (or the pseudogene TRBV3-2) and TRBJ2-3; TRBD2 matches 12 bases. V shed 1 base and J 1 base; nucleotides not matched to a gene: 6. This CDR3 is built from 18 residues. The germline gives CDR1 LGHDT, CDR2 YNNKEL (reference sequence). The chain's CDR3 is CASSQGTLAGGRTDTQYF. As DNA, the CDR3 is TGTGCCAGCAGCCAAGGTACCCTAGCGGGAGGGCGCACAGATACGCAGTATTTT.

This rearrangement joins TRBV7-9 to TRBJ2-1, with D tentatively TRBD2 (6 bases). V gave up 0 bases and J gave up 4 bases, with 10 bases separating them. CDR3 length equals 15 residues. CDR1 SEHNR and CDR2 FQNEAQ come from the germline V gene (reference sequence). The CDR3 region has the DNA TGTGCCAGCAGCTTAGCGTCCCTAGCGTACAATGAGCAGTTCTTC. Protein product: CASSLASLAYNEQFF.

This clone was observed a single time. The V call is TRBV5-1, the J call TRBJ2-7; TRBD2 matches at 7 bases. CDR1 is SGHRS and CDR2 is YFSETQ in the germline V gene. J was trimmed by 6 bases and V by 4 bases; bases with no gene match: 13. The length of the CDR3 is 15 residues. The CDR3 DNA reads TGCGCCAGCAGCGATCCCGGGAGGCGCCTCGCCGAGCAGTACTTC. This gives the protein CASSDPGRRLAEQYF.

The chain carries TRBV23-1 and TRBJ1-5; 7 bases align to TRBD1. TRBV23-1 is an ORF, with its function uncertain. V shed 3 bases, J shed 6 bases, and the junction held 5 bases outside the gene matches. This CDR3 contains 14 residues. The CDR3 loop is CASSHQGQAQPQHF. CDR3 DNA sequence: TGCGCCAGCAGTCACCAAGGACAGGCTCAGCCCCAGCATTTT.

The chain links TRBV19 to TRBJ1-1; TRBD1 might be the D (6 bases). Trimming removed 4 bases from V and 4 bases from J, with 13 bases in between. The CDR3 runs to 14 residues. The germline gives CDR1 LNHDA, CDR2 SQIVND (reference sequence). Here the CDR3 DNA reads TGTGCCAGTAGTAAAGTGAGGGGGGGCACTGAAGCTTTCTTT. This codes for CASSKVRGGTEAFF.

V usage is TRBV11-2 and J usage is TRBJ2-7; perhaps TRBD2 as D (6 bases). The CDR3 contains 14 residues. The V and J ends lost 0 bases and 6 bases respectively, with 12 bases between them. Germline CDR1 reads SGHAT; CDR2 reads FQNNGV. CDR3 in DNA: TGTGCCAGCAGCTTAGATCGGGACTGGGGCGAGCAGTACTTC. Protein product: CASSLDRDWGEQYF.

This chain uses TRBV27 with TRBJ2-5, with D possibly TRBD2 on 6 matching bases. CDR3 size: 14 residues. V lost 7 bases and J lost 1, with 13 bases in between. The germline V gene has CDR1 MNHEY and CDR2 SMNVEV (reference sequence). The CDR3 protein is CASIRAGPQETQYF. In DNA form, the CDR3 reads TGTGCCAGCATACGAGCGGGCCCCCAAGAGACCCAGTACTTC.

V usage is TRBV4-2 and J usage is TRBJ2-1; the D is unclear. The CDR3 extends over 11 amino acids. Germline loops: CDR1 LGHNA, CDR2 YNFKEQ. Deletions cut 1 base from V and 10 bases from J, with 5 bases between. Here the CDR3 DNA reads TGTGCCAGCAGCCAAGGTCGGGAGCAGTTCTTC. Translation gives CASSQGREQFF.

This clone was counted a few times. The genes are TRBV2 and TRBJ1-1; 11 nucleotides agree with TRBD1. Germline lookup yields CDR1 SNHLY and CDR2 FYNNEI. The CDR3 has 15 amino acids. Trimming removed 2 bases from V and 5 bases from J; junction bases left unmatched: 4. CDR3 DNA sequence: TGTGCCAGCAGTGAAATGGGACAGGGGGTAACTGAAGCTTTCTTT. Protein sequence: CASSEMGQGVTEAFF.

The chain employs TRBV19 and TRBJ2-2; 7 bases line up with TRBD2. The CDR3 spans 13 residues. Per germline, CDR1 LNHDA and CDR2 SQIVND (reference sequence). With 4 bases clipped from V and 4 bases from J, the junction kept 0 bases outside the gene matches. Here the CDR3 reads CASSRTSTGELFF. As DNA, the CDR3 is TGTGCCAGTAGTAGGACTAGCACCGGGGAGCTGTTTTTT.

This chain links TRBV2 with TRBJ1-2; 7 nucleotides agree with TRBD1. The CDR3 is made up of 15 amino acids. Germline CDR1 SNHLY, CDR2 FYNNEI. The junction had 9 bases not matched to a gene; V was cut back by 4 bases and J by 4 bases. The CDR3 loop is CASSGWDSAFYGYTF. As DNA, the CDR3 is TGTGCCAGCAGTGGATGGGACAGTGCGTTCTATGGCTACACCTTC.

J is TRBJ2-7 and V is TRBV27; tentative D call: TRBD1 (5 bases). From germline, CDR1 is MNHEY and CDR2 SMNVEV (reference sequence). V lost 0 bases and J lost 0, with 12 bases in between. The CDR3 covers 16 residues. CDR3 loop: CASSLSGPQSSYEQYF. DNA of the CDR3: TGTGCCAGCAGTTTATCGGGGCCGCAGAGCTCCTACGAGCAGTACTTC.

V gene TRBV7-8 combines with J gene TRBJ1-4, with D tentatively TRBD1 (6 bases). The germline gives CDR1 SGHVS, CDR2 FQNEAQ. The CDR3 loop spans 13 amino acids. The V end lost 7 bases, the J end lost 8 bases, and 14 bases lay between the germline ends. The CDR3 loop is CASIRGGGEKLFF. The CDR3 DNA follows: TGTGCCAGCATTAGGGGGGGTGGAGAAAAACTGTTTTTT.

The genes are TRBV6-2 or TRBV6-3 and TRBJ2-7; the match to TRBD2 covers 9 bases. The ends lost 6 bases at V and 1 base at J; junction bases unmatched: 7. Germline CDR1 reads MNHEY; CDR2 reads SVGEGT. This CDR3 has 15 amino acids. The CDR3 here is CASSLSAGGSYEQYF. The CDR3 coding sequence is TGTGCCAGCAGCCTGTCAGCGGGAGGTTCCTACGAGCAGTACTTC.

The rearrangement links TRBV2 to TRBJ2-2, with 8 nucleotides matching TRBD1. V lost 4 bases to trimming and J lost 5 bases; unmatched junction nucleotides: 12. Germline V gene lookup returns CDR1 SNHLY and CDR2 FYNNEI. The CDR3 consists of 17 residues. The chain's CDR3 is CASSVDRGLFSTGELFF. For the CDR3, the DNA is TGTGCCAGCAGTGTCGACAGGGGTCTTTTCTCGACCGGGGAGCTGTTTTTT.